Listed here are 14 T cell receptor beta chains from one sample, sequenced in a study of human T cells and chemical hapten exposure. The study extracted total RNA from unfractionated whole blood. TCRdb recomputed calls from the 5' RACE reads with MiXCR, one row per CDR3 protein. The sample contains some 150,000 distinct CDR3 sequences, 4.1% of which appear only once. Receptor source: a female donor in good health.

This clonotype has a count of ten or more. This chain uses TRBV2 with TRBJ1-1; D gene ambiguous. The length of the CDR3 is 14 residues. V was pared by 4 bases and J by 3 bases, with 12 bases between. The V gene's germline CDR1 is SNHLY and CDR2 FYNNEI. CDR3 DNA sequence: TGTGCCAGCAGTGCGACCGGACGGGACACTGAAGCTTTCTTT. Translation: CASSATGRDTEAFF.

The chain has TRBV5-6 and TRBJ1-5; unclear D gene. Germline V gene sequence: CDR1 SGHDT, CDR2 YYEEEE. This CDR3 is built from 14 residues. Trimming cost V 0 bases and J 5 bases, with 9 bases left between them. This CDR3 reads CASSLGVSHQPQHF. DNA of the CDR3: TGTGCCAGCAGCTTGGGGGTATCCCATCAGCCCCAGCATTTT.

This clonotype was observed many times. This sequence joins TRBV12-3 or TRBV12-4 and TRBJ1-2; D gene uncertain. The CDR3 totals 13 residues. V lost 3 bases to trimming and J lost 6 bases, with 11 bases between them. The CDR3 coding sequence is TGTGCCAGCAGTTTTTCGGGCGCGGATGGCTACACCTTC. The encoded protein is CASSFSGADGYTF.

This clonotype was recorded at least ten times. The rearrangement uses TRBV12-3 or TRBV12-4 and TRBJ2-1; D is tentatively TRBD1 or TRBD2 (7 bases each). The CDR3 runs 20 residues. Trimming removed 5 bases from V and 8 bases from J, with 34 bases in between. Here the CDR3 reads CASSTFDESGGAKKGDEQFF. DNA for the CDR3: TGTGCCAGCAGTACCTTTGACGAATCAGGGGGGGCCAAAAAAGGTGATGAGCAGTTCTTC.

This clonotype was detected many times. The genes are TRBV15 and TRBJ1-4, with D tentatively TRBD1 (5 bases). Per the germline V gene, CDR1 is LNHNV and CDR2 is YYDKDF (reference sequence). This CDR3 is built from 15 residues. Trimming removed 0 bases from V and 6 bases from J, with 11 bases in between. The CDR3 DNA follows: TGTGCCACCAGCAGAGATAGGGGTTGGGATGAAAAACTGTTTTTT. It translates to CATSRDRGWDEKLFF.

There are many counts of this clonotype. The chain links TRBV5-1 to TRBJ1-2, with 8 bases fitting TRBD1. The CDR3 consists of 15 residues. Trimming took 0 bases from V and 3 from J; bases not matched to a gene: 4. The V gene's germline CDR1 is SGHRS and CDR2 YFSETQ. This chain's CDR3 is CASSLGDRIDYGYTF. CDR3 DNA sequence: TGCGCCAGCAGCTTGGGGGACAGGATCGACTATGGCTACACCTTC. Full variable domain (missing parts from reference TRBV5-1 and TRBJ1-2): KAGVTQTPRYLIKTRGQQVTLSCSPISGHRSVSWYQQTPGQGLQFLFEYFSETQRNKGNFPGRFSGRQFSNSRSEMNVSTLELGDSALYLCASSLGDRIDYGYTFGSGTRLTVV.

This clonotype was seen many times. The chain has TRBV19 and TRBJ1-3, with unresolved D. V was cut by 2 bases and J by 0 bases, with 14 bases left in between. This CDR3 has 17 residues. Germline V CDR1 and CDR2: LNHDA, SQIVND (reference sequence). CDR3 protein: CASSINHGPFSGNTIYF. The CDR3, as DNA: TGTGCCAGTAGTATAAATCACGGACCATTCTCTGGAAACACCATATATTTT.

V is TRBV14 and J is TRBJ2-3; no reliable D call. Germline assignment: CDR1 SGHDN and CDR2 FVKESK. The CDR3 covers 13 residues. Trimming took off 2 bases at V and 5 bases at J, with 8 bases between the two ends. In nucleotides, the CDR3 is TGTGCCAGCAGCCAAACGCCGCTAGATACGCAGTATTTT. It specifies CASSQTPLDTQYF.

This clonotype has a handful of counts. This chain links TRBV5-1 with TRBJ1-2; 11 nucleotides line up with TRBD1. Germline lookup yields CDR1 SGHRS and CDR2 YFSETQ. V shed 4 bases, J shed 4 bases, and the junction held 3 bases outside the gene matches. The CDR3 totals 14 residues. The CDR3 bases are TGCGCCAGCAGCACGGACAGGGGGCTCTATGGCTACACCTTC. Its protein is CASSTDRGLYGYTF.

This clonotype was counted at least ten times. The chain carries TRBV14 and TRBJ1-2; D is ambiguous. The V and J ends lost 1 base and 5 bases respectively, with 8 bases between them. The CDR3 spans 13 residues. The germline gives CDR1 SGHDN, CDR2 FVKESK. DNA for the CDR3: TGTGCCAGCAGCCAAGGGGATTTATATGGCTACACCTTC. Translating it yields CASSQGDLYGYTF.

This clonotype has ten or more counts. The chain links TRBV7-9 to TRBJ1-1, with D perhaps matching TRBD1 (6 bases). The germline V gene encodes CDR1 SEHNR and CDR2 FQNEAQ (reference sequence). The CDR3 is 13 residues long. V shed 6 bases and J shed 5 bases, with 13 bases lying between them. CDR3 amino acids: CASRFTQGTEAFF. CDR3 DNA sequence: TGTGCCAGCAGGTTCACTCAGGGGACTGAAGCTTTCTTT.

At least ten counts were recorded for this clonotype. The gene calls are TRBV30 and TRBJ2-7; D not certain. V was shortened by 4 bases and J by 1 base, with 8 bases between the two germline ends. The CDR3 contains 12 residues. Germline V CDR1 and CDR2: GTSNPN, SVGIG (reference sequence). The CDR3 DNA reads TGTGCCTGGAACCAAGGGTCCTACGAGCAGTACTTC. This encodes CAWNQGSYEQYF.

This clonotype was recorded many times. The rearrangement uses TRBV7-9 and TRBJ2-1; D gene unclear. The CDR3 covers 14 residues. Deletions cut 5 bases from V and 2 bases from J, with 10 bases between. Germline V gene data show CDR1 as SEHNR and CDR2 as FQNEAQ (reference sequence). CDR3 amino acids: CASSTSGPYNEQFF. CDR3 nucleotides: TGTGCCAGCAGCACATCCGGCCCCTACAATGAGCAGTTCTTC.

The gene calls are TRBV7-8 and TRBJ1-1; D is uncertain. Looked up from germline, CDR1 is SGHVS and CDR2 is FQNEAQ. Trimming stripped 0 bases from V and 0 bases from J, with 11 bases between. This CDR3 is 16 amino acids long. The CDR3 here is CASSLAMDRMNTEAFF. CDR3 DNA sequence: TGTGCCAGCAGCTTAGCGATGGACCGCATGAACACTGAAGCTTTCTTT.